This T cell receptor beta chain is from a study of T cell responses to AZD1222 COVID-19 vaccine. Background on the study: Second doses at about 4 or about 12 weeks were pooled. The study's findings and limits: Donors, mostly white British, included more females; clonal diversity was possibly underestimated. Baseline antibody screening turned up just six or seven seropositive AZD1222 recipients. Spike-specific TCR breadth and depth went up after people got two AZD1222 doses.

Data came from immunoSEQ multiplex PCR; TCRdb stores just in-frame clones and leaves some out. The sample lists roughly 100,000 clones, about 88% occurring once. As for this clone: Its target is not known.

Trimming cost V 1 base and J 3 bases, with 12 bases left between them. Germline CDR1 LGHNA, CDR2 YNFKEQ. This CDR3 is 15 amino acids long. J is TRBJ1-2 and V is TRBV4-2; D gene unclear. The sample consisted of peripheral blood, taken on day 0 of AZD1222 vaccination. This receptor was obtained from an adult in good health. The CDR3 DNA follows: TGTGCCAGCAGCCAAGTAGGCTCAGGAGACTATGGCTACACCTTC. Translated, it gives CASSQVGSGDYGYTF.